This T cell receptor beta chain derives from a study of blood T cell repertoires in COVID-19. Study-wide context: Some COVID-19 samples were acute and others convalescent; all came from the United States, Italy and Spain. T cells, B-cell-depleted T cells, or PBMCs supplied cDNA or gDNA.

In the study's own analysis: It was from reference gene primer amplification that nucleated cell counts were estimated. Assay: immunoSEQ multiplex PCR; the TCRdb copy retains only in-frame clones and omits some. V and J calls and clone size are those listed in that table; D and trimming were worked out from the DNA. The profile shows over 150,000 clones, around 85% of them singletons. V was pared by 1 base and J by 6 bases, with 9 bases between. The CDR3 spans 13 residues. Germline V lookup: CDR1 PRHDT, CDR2 FYEKMQ (reference sequence). The receptor was isolated from a woman aged 45-65 years with acute or convalescent COVID-19. The chain links TRBV13 to TRBJ1-1; D uncertain. Sequencing input: peripheral blood. CDR3 nucleotide sequence: TGTGCCAGCAGCTTAGAGGCGGCCTCTGAAGCTTTCTTT. It is translated as CASSLEAASEAFF.